This T cell receptor beta chain was identified in a study of blood T cell repertoires in COVID-19. Study-level information: T cells, B-cell-depleted T cells, or PBMCs provided the cDNA or gDNA that served as material.

Data came from immunoSEQ multiplex PCR; TCRdb stores just in-frame clones and leaves some out. The table records around 200,000 clones, roughly 85% of them present only once. The ends were cut back, 6 bases at V and 2 bases at J, with 19 bases in the middle. CDR3 length: 16 residues. Germline lookup yields CDR1 LNHDA and CDR2 SQIVND (reference sequence). Sequencing was performed on peripheral blood. The chain joins TRBV19 to TRBJ1-1; D perhaps matches TRBD1 (6 bases). The clonotype comes from a woman older than 75 with acute or convalescent COVID-19. Here the CDR3 reads CASSPLTRGFNTEAFF. CDR3 nucleotides: TGTGCCAGTAGCCCACTCACCAGGGGCTTTAACACTGAAGCTTTCTTT.